Below are 20 T cell receptor beta chains sequenced from a single sample in a study of blood T cell repertoires in COVID-19 (TCRdb year 2020). Library preparation was by the immunoSEQ multiplex PCR assay. Here the immuneACCESS table is served through TCRdb, limited to in-frame sequences with V and J called. Missing clones are a known gap in these copies; in checked studies unresolved V genes cover under half, and the rest lacks a known reason. The sample profile shows 150,000 to 200,000 clones; roughly 88% of them were found once. The ten biggest clones cover 9.8% of the sample. Specimen: peripheral blood. The source is a woman older than 75 with acute or convalescent COVID-19.

This clone has more than one count but fewer than ten. The CDR3: CASSLERVNTEAFF. CDR3 in DNA: TGTGCCAGCAGTTTAGAACGGGTGAACACTGAAGCTTTCTTT. The rearrangement links TRBV27 to TRBJ1-1; no reliable D call. Trimming took 2 bases from V and 0 from J, leaving 7 bases between them. This CDR3 spans 14 amino acids. Germline values: CDR1 MNHEY, CDR2 SMNVEV (reference sequence).

The chain uses TRBV18 and TRBJ2-3; 7 bases align to TRBD1. This CDR3 spans 15 amino acids. CDR1 is KGHSH, CDR2 LQKENI, per germline. Unmatched junction bases numbered 6, after V lost 4 bases and J lost 2 bases. CDR3 amino acids: CASSRRDSNTDTQYF. In DNA, the CDR3 is TGTGCCAGCTCACGACGGGACAGCAACACAGATACGCAGTATTTT.

The rearrangement uses TRBV24-1 and TRBJ2-3, with D possibly being TRBD2 (6 bases). Trimming left V 4 bases short and J 7 bases short, with 11 bases between. The length of the CDR3 is 13 residues. Germline V gene sequence: CDR1 KGHDR, CDR2 SFDVKD. The CDR3: CATSDPGGHTQYF. Written as DNA, the CDR3 is TGTGCCACCAGTGACCCCGGGGGTCATACGCAGTATTTT.

The chain links TRBV3-1 (or the pseudogene TRBV3-2) to TRBJ2-5; no clear D gene. Between the trimmed V and J ends, which lost 0 bases and 9 bases, there was a span of 8 bases. The CDR3 runs to 12 residues. Germline V CDR1 and CDR2: LGHDT, YNNKEL (reference sequence). Here the CDR3 DNA reads TGTGCCAGCAGCCAAGAAACCGGAGCCCAGTACTTC. Encoded protein: CASSQETGAQYF.

V gene TRBV5-4 combines with J gene TRBJ2-7; TRBD1 is a possible D gene (5 bases). The CDR3 is 15 residues long. V shed 0 bases and J shed 2 bases, with 12 bases lying between them. The germline V gene encodes CDR1 SGHNT and CDR2 YYREEE (reference sequence). The CDR3 nucleotides are TGTGCCAGCAGCTTGGTAGGGCAGGGCGCCTACGAGCAGTACTTC. Amino acid sequence: CASSLVGQGAYEQYF.

The CDR3 here is CASSLSRPEKAPLHF. The DNA for the CDR3 is TGTGCCAGCAGTTTATCGCGGCCAGAGAAAGCACCCCTCCACTTT. V gene TRBV27 combines with J gene TRBJ1-6; D ambiguous. Trimming stripped 0 bases from V and 11 bases from J, with 14 bases between. The V gene's germline CDR1 is MNHEY and CDR2 SMNVEV (reference sequence). The CDR3 sequence is 15 residues long.

The gene calls are TRBV14 and TRBJ2-3, with 9 bases matching TRBD1. V lost 1 base to trimming and J lost 1 base; unmatched junction nucleotides: 3. Germline-derived CDR1 and CDR2 are SGHDN and FVKESK. This CDR3 contains 16 residues. CDR3 sequence reads: CASSQVRDRGTDTQYF. The CDR3 DNA follows: TGTGCCAGCAGCCAAGTCCGGGACAGGGGCACAGATACGCAGTATTTT.

This clone showed up just once. This chain joins TRBV19 and TRBJ1-6; no clear D gene. The CDR3 spans 15 residues. Trimming removed 1 base at V and 6 bases at J, with 10 bases between. Germline assignment: CDR1 LNHDA and CDR2 SQIVND (reference sequence). This CDR3 reads CASSIGTFGNSPLHF. CDR3 bases: TGTGCCAGTAGTATAGGGACTTTTGGTAATTCACCCCTCCACTTT.

J is TRBJ2-1 and V is TRBV7-2; 13 bases are a match to TRBD2. The V segment lost 5 bases and the J segment 7 bases; nucleotides outside the gene matches: 8. CDR1 SGHTA and CDR2 FQGNSA come from the germline V gene. CDR3 length: 16 residues. For the CDR3, the DNA is TGTGCCAGCAGCCCCCGACGGACTAGCGGGGGAAATGAGCAGTTCTTC. This encodes CASSPRRTSGGNEQFF. Full variable domain (rest looked up from reference TRBV7-2 and TRBJ2-1): GAGVSQSPSNKVTEKGKDVELRCDPISGHTALYWYRQSLGQGLEFLIYFQGNSAPDKSGLPSDRFSAERTGGSVSTLTIQRTQQEDSAVYLCASSPRRTSGGNEQFFGPGTRLTVL.

The chain recombines TRBV10-2 with TRBJ1-1; no reliable D call. V was trimmed by 3 bases and J by 5 bases, leaving 13 bases between them. This CDR3 contains 14 residues. The germline CDR1 and CDR2 sequences are WSHSY and SAAADI. The CDR3 loop reads CASSEDGSWTEAFF. CDR3 DNA: TGCGCCAGCAGTGAAGACGGGTCGTGGACTGAAGCTTTCTTT.

The chain links TRBV27 to TRBJ1-5; TRBD1 matches at 11 bases. Germline assignment: CDR1 MNHEY and CDR2 SMNVEV (reference sequence). V shed 1 base and J 0 bases; nucleotides not matched to a gene: 8. The CDR3 has 19 residues. In DNA, the CDR3 is TGTGCCAGCAGTTTATATCTCGGGACAGGGGGAAATAGCAATCAGCCCCAGCATTTT. Amino acid sequence: CASSLYLGTGGNSNQPQHF.

As for this clone: Other DNA sequences of this sample code for an identical CDR3. V usage is TRBV11-3 and J usage is TRBJ1-1, with D possibly being TRBD1 (5 bases). This CDR3 spans 13 amino acids. The V and J ends lost 0 bases and 4 bases respectively, with 6 bases between them. From germline, CDR1 is SGHNT and CDR2 YENEEA. The CDR3 reads CASSLEGGTEAFF. The CDR3 DNA sequence: TGTGCCAGCAGCTTAGAGGGGGGCACTGAAGCTTTCTTT.

The CDR3 loop reads CASSSGRRSPLHF. CDR3 bases: TGTGCCAGTAGTTCAGGGAGGCGTTCACCCCTCCACTTT. The chain couples TRBV19 to TRBJ1-6; D is possibly TRBD1 (5 bases). V lost 5 bases to trimming and J lost 9 bases, with 11 bases between them. The CDR3 covers 13 residues. The V gene's germline CDR1 is LNHDA and CDR2 SQIVND (reference sequence).

V gene TRBV27 combines with J gene TRBJ2-2; 8 bases line up with TRBD1. V trimming: 6 bases; J trimming: 2 bases; junction bases outside the gene matches: 8. This CDR3 comprises 16 residues. Germline CDR1 is MNHEY and CDR2 is SMNVEV (reference sequence). Here the CDR3 DNA reads TGTGCCAGCAGCCTCAGCAGGGGGCTCAACACCGGGGAGCTGTTTTTT. Amino acids: CASSLSRGLNTGELFF.

The chain couples TRBV5-4 to TRBJ2-3, with 9 bases matching TRBD2. Germline V CDR1 and CDR2: SGHNT, YYREEE (reference sequence). This CDR3 has 15 amino acids. The V gene end was trimmed by 4 bases and the J gene end by 5 bases; junction bases not matched to a gene: 8. The CDR3 region is CASSGSTSGLDTQYF. The CDR3 nucleotides read TGTGCCAGCAGCGGTTCGACTAGCGGTTTAGATACGCAGTATTTT. The entire variable domain, with the rest obtained from reference TRBV5-4 and TRBJ2-3, is as follows: ETGVTQSPTHLIKTRGQQVTLRCSSQSGHNTVSWYQQALGQGPQFIFQYYREEENGRGNFPPRFSGLQFPNYSSELNVNALELDDSALYLCASSGSTSGLDTQYFGPGTRLTVL.

This sequence joins TRBV3-1 (or the pseudogene TRBV3-2) and TRBJ1-6; 8 nucleotides line up with TRBD1. Trimming removed 2 bases from V and 5 bases from J; junction bases left unmatched: 11. Germline V CDR1 and CDR2: LGHDT, YNNKEL (reference sequence). The CDR3 sequence is 18 residues long. As DNA, the CDR3 is TGTGCCAGCAGCCAAAAATTTCCCACAGGGGGGGATAATTCACCCCTCCACTTT. Amino acids: CASSQKFPTGGDNSPLHF.

The chain recombines TRBV6-5 with TRBJ1-3; TRBD1 matches 7 bases. The CDR3 covers 16 residues. Germline CDR1 reads MNHEY; CDR2 reads SVGAGI. The V segment lost 0 bases and the J segment 7 bases; nucleotides outside the gene matches: 9. CDR3 DNA sequence: TGTGCCAGCAGTTACTCCCGACAGGGTGTGAGTAACACCATATATTTT. It codes for CASSYSRQGVSNTIYF.

The chain recombines TRBV19 with TRBJ1-1; perhaps TRBD1 as D (6 bases). The CDR3 covers 17 residues. The germline V gene has CDR1 LNHDA and CDR2 SQIVND (reference sequence). Trimming took off 1 base at V and 1 base at J, with 16 bases between the two ends. The CDR3 region is CASSIGGHYAGNTEAFF. Written as DNA, the CDR3 is TGTGCCAGTAGTATAGGGGGACACTATGCGGGGAACACTGAAGCTTTCTTT.

This clone was observed a single time. V and J are TRBV7-9 and TRBJ2-2; 7 nucleotides match TRBD1. V shed 6 bases, J shed 6 bases, and the junction held 13 bases outside the gene matches. The CDR3 runs 16 residues. Germline CDR1 and CDR2: SEHNR and FQNEAQ (reference sequence). The chain's CDR3 is CASSTIGGQGAGELFF. The CDR3 bases are TGTGCCAGCAGTACGATAGGAGGTCAGGGGGCCGGGGAGCTGTTTTTT. Full variable domain (remainder filled in from reference TRBV7-9 and TRBJ2-2): DTGVSQNPRHKITKRGQNVTFRCDPISEHNRLYWYRQTLGQGPEFLTYFQNEAQLEKSRLLSDRFSAERPKGSFSTLEIQRTEQGDSAMYLCASSTIGGQGAGELFFGEGSRLTVL.

This chain connects TRBV7-2 to TRBJ1-6; 7 positions agree with TRBD1. The CDR3 runs 16 residues. After removal of 7 bases from V and 7 bases from J, the junction contained 13 bases not matched to a gene. Germline assignment: CDR1 SGHTA and CDR2 FQGNSA. CDR3 region: CASTRQGNYGNSPLHF. CDR3 bases: TGTGCCAGCACCCGACAGGGAAATTACGGCAATTCACCCCTCCACTTT. The full variable domain, completed using reference TRBV7-2 and TRBJ1-6, is GAGVSQSPSNKVTEKGKDVELRCDPISGHTALYWYRQSLGQGLEFLIYFQGNSAPDKSGLPSDRFSAERTGGSVSTLTIQRTQQEDSAVYLCASTRQGNYGNSPLHFGNGTRLTVT.